This is a list of T cell receptor beta chains from one sample in a study of cytotoxic CD8 clonotypes in ibrutinib-treated CLL. Here immunoSEQ multiplex PCR was the method, and the copy in TCRdb shows in-frame clones only, minus some. The repertoire holds 330,000 or so clones, roughly 71% seen once, with roughly 6.7% in the top ten. Sequenced here: PBMCs, sampled after 36 months of ibrutinib treatment. The origin of the receptors is a human donor with chronic lymphocytic leukemia. Both conserved end residues are part of each CDR3. A D gene is named only where the DNA matches it firmly. Expanded clones are given a class, and other clones once, few, many or no size at all.

few	TRBV28	TRBJ2-7	15	TRBD1	CASSPRALGGDEQYF	TGTGCCAGCAGTCCCCGAGCGTTAGGGGGCGACGAGCAGTACTTC
few	TRBV6-6	TRBJ1-6	15	-	CASSYRSSYNSPLHF	TGTGCCAGCAGTTATCGGAGCTCCTATAATTCACCCCTCCACTTT
-	TRBV7-8	TRBJ2-2	15	TRBD2	CASSPGLGGSGELFF	TGTGCCAGCAGCCCGGGACTAGGAGGTTCCGGGGAGCTGTTTTTT
-	TRBV27	TRBJ1-4	21	TRBD1	CASSLPDGYVGQATTNEKLFF	TGTGCCAGCAGTTTACCAGATGGATATGTGGGACAGGCAACAACTAATGAAAAACTGTTTTTT
few	TRBV6-1	TRBJ1-1	14	TRBD1	CASSFTGGYTEAFF	TGTGCCAGCAGTTTTACAGGGGGCTACACTGAAGCTTTCTTT
-	TRBV11-2	TRBJ2-1	15	-	CASSLALAHGNEQFF	TGTGCCAGCAGTCTCGCACTAGCCCATGGTAATGAGCAGTTCTTC
-	TRBV9	TRBJ1-1	15	-	CASSPSWTGNTEAFF	TGTGCCAGCAGCCCTTCTTGGACGGGGAACACTGAAGCTTTCTTT
-	TRBV11-3	TRBJ2-3	16	-	CASSLGFSTYTDTQYF	TGTGCCAGCAGCTTAGGATTTTCGACATACACAGATACGCAGTATTTT
once	TRBV6-1	TRBJ2-7	16	-	CASSDAPFLGGYEQYF	TGTGCCAGCAGTGACGCCCCCTTTTTAGGGGGGTACGAGCAGTACTTC
once	TRBV6-5	TRBJ2-7	12	-	CASSHSRNEQYF	TGTGCCAGCAGTCACTCAAGGAACGAGCAGTACTTC
-	TRBV4-1	TRBJ2-7	15	-	CASSQTHPAANEQYF	TGCGCCAGCAGCCAAACCCATCCGGCGGCTAACGAGCAGTACTTC
-	TRBV4-1	TRBJ2-7	13	-	CASSLTISYEQYF	TGCGCCAGCAGCCTCACGATCTCCTACGAGCAGTACTTC
-	TRBV27	TRBJ1-2	13	-	CASSFAPGYGYTF	TGTGCCAGCAGTTTCGCGCCGGGGTATGGCTACACCTTC
-	TRBV10-3	TRBJ2-5	14	TRBD1	CAISKSTGRETQYF	TGTGCCATCAGTAAGTCGACAGGGCGTGAGACCCAGTACTTC
-	TRBV7-8	TRBJ1-1	13	-	CASSLTGYTEAFF	TGTGCCAGCAGCTTAACAGGGTACACTGAAGCTTTCTTT
-	TRBV12-2	TRBJ1-1	15	-	CASRLVGLRNTEAFF	TGTGCAAGTCGCTTAGTGGGTCTGCGGAACACTGAAGCTTTCTTT
-	TRBV19	TRBJ2-2	13	TRBD1	CASSLQGTGELFF	TGTGCCAGTAGCCTACAGGGGACCGGGGAGCTGTTTTTT
few	TRBV10-3	TRBJ2-7	16	TRBD2	CAISGSGLADSYEQYF	TGTGCCATCAGTGGATCGGGACTAGCGGACTCCTACGAGCAGTACTTC
-	TRBV5-6	TRBJ1-6	16	-	CASSFQMRVINSPLHF	TGTGCCAGCAGTTTCCAGATGAGGGTTATCAATTCACCCCTCCACTTT
few	TRBV7-2	TRBJ2-5	15	-	CASSLEGRDRKTQYF	TGTGCCAGCAGCTTAGAGGGGCGAGATCGGAAGACCCAGTACTTC
-	TRBV21-1	TRBJ2-4	14	-	CASSRMDRRDIQYF	TGTGCCAGCAGCAGGATGGACAGGCGGGACATTCAGTACTTC
-	TRBV5-1	TRBJ1-4	12	TRBD1	CASTGGNEKLFF	TGCGCCAGCACAGGGGGGAATGAAAAACTGTTTTTT
-	TRBV5-1	TRBJ1-3	13	-	CASSLPSGNTIYF	TGCGCCAGCAGCTTGCCATCTGGAAACACCATATATTTT
-	TRBV18	TRBJ1-2	15	-	CASSPLGAGSYGYTF	TGTGCCAGCTCACCCCTGGGGGCGGGGAGCTATGGCTACACCTTC
-	TRBV5-6	TRBJ2-3	15	TRBD2	CASTPWGGSTDTQYF	TGTGCCAGCACTCCCTGGGGGGGGAGCACAGATACGCAGTATTTT
-	TRBV10-3	TRBJ2-2	14	-	CAISESRATGELFF	TGTGCCATCAGTGAGTCGCGGGCGACCGGGGAGCTGTTTTTT
few	TRBV15	TRBJ1-4	13	-	CATSRVLLEKLFF	TGTGCCACCAGCAGAGTTCTTCTAGAAAAACTGTTTTTT
few	TRBV5-1	TRBJ1-1	15	-	CASSPGHRANTEAFF	TGCGCCAGCAGCCCGGGACACCGGGCGAACACTGAAGCTTTCTTT
once	TRBV4-1	TRBJ2-7	16	-	CASSRSWAAQSYEQYF	TGCGCCAGCAGCCGAAGTTGGGCAGCCCAATCCTACGAGCAGTACTTC
-	TRBV5-6	TRBJ1-5	14	-	CASSWSGTEQPQHF	TGTGCCAGCAGCTGGTCAGGGACTGAGCAGCCCCAGCATTTT
-	TRBV25-1	TRBJ2-3	16	-	CASSPRRHPSTDTQYF	TGTGCCAGCAGCCCACGGAGGCATCCCAGCACAGATACGCAGTATTTT
-	TRBV19	TRBJ2-2	13	-	CASSLDVAGELFF	TGTGCCAGTAGTTTGGACGTAGCCGGGGAGCTGTTTTTT
-	TRBV5-1	TRBJ1-1	13	-	CASSRDAYTEAFF	TGCGCCAGCAGCCGGGACGCCTACACTGAAGCTTTCTTT
few	TRBV9	TRBJ1-6	14	-	CASSRGPYNSPLHF	TGTGCCAGCAGCCGTGGGCCCTATAATTCACCCCTCCACTTT
-	TRBV21-1	TRBJ2-3	13	-	CASRGDSSDTQYF	TGTGCCAGCAGAGGGGACTCTTCAGATACGCAGTATTTT
-	TRBV7-8	TRBJ2-7	16	TRBD2	CASSGIAGLFSYEQYF	TGTGCCAGCAGCGGCATAGCGGGGCTTTTCTCCTACGAGCAGTACTTC
-	TRBV28	TRBJ2-2	15	TRBD1	CASYVPTGATGELFF	TGTGCCAGCTACGTGCCGACAGGGGCGACCGGGGAGCTGTTTTTT
many	TRBV29-1	TRBJ1-1	12	TRBD1	CSLNRGNTEAFF	TGCAGCCTGAACAGGGGGAACACTGAAGCTTTCTTT
-	TRBV2	TRBJ2-1	15	-	CASSEAGVFYNEQFF	TGTGCCAGCAGTGAAGCGGGGGTCTTCTACAATGAGCAGTTCTTC
-	TRBV19	TRBJ2-2	16	-	CASSMAASPSFGELFF	TGTGCCAGTAGTATGGCAGCCTCCCCCTCCTTCGGGGAGCTGTTTTTT
-	TRBV27	TRBJ1-2	13	-	CASSLSGRNGYTF	TGTGCCAGCAGTTTGTCGGGACGGAATGGCTACACCTTC
-	TRBV7-6	TRBJ1-5	16	-	CASSLGRGHSNQPQHF	TGTGCCAGCAGCTTAGGACGTGGACATAGCAATCAGCCCCAGCATTTT
-	TRBV11-2	TRBJ2-3	13	-	CASSLRSADTQYF	TGTGCCAGCAGCTTACGGTCGGCCGATACGCAGTATTTT
-	TRBV28	TRBJ2-7	13	-	CASRGQATYEQYF	TGTGCCAGCAGGGGGCAAGCGACCTACGAGCAGTACTTC
-	TRBV6-1	TRBJ1-6	14	-	CASSAGPYNSPLHF	TGTGCCAGCAGCGCCGGGCCCTATAATTCACCCCTCCACTTT
few	TRBV18	TRBJ2-7	15	TRBD2	CASSLTAGRSYEQYF	TGTGCCAGCTCACTGACAGCGGGACGCTCCTACGAGCAGTACTTC
few	TRBV27	TRBJ1-4	11	-	CASSNASKLFF	TGTGCCAGCAGCAACGCCAGTAAACTGTTTTTT
few	TRBV25-1	TRBJ2-3	11	-	CASSVTDTQYF	TGTGCCAGCAGTGTGACAGATACGCAGTATTTT